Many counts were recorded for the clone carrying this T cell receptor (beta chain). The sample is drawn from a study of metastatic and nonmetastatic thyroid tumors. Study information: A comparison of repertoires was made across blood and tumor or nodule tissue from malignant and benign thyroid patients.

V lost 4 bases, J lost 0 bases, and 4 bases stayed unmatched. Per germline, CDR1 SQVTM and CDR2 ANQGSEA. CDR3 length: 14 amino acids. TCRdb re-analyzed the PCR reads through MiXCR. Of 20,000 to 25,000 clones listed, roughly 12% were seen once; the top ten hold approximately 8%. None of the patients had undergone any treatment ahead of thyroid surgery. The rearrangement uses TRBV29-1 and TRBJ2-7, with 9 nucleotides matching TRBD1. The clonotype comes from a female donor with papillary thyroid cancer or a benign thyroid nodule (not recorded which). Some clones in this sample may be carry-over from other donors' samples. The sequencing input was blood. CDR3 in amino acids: CSVVRDRDSYEQYF. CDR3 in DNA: TGCAGCGTTGTAAGGGACAGGGACTCCTACGAGCAGTACTTC.